The 17 T cell receptor beta chains presented below share a single source sample, sequenced in a study of PD-1 blockade in classical Hodgkin lymphoma. Time point reported: cycle 4 day 1 (C4D1), after more than five weeks of nivolumab. With no exception, relapse followed autologous stem cell transplantation in all patients, and brentuximab vedotin exposure varied. Thawed PBMCs supplied CD8+ T cells via magnetic negative selection. Assay: immunoSEQ multiplex PCR; the TCRdb copy retains only in-frame clones and omits some. Among 4,000 to 5,500 clones listed, approximately 62% were seen once. The material sequenced was CD8+ T cells from blood, taken before the fourth cycle of nivolumab. These receptors all stem from a human donor with classical Hodgkin lymphoma.

V and J are TRBV29-1 and TRBJ2-3; TRBD2 matches 9 bases. CDR1 and CDR2 from the germline V gene are SQVTM and ANQGSEA. V trimming: 3 bases; J trimming: 0 bases; junction bases outside the gene matches: 4. This CDR3 contains 15 residues. DNA for the CDR3: TGCAGCGTTGACGACACTAGCGGGAGCACAGATACGCAGTATTTT. Its protein product is CSVDDTSGSTDTQYF.

The rearrangement uses TRBV7-2 and TRBJ2-7; D is unresolved. CDR3 length equals 12 residues. Germline lookup yields CDR1 SGHTA and CDR2 FQGNSA. The V end lost 1 base, the J end lost 1 base, and 2 bases lay between the germline ends. The CDR3 DNA is TGTGCCAGCAGCTTAGTTTCCTACGAGCAGTACTTC. Protein sequence: CASSLVSYEQYF.

The chain employs TRBV6-5 and TRBJ2-3; no reliable D call. Germline-derived CDR1 and CDR2 are MNHEY and SVGAGI. V lost 0 bases to trimming and J lost 2 bases, with 6 bases between them. The CDR3 spans 14 residues. The CDR3 region is CASSYSGNTDTQYF. Here the CDR3 DNA reads TGTGCCAGCAGTTACTCAGGGAACACAGATACGCAGTATTTT.

The chain employs TRBV5-4 and TRBJ2-1; 13 positions agree with TRBD2. CDR3 length: 17 residues. The V gene end was trimmed by 3 bases and the J gene end by 6 bases; junction bases not matched to a gene: 9. The germline CDR1 and CDR2 sequences are SGHNT and YYREEE (reference sequence). The CDR3 DNA is TGTGCCAGCAGCTCGACCGCGACTAGCGGGAGGAGCAATGAGCAGTTCTTC. Amino acids: CASSSTATSGRSNEQFF. Filled out from reference TRBV5-4 and TRBJ2-1, the complete variable domain reads ETGVTQSPTHLIKTRGQQVTLRCSSQSGHNTVSWYQQALGQGPQFIFQYYREEENGRGNFPPRFSGLQFPNYSSELNVNALELDDSALYLCASSSTATSGRSNEQFFGPGTRLTVL.

The gene calls are TRBV29-1 and TRBJ2-3, with 9 nucleotides matching TRBD2. V lost 3 bases, J lost 6 bases, and 7 bases stayed unmatched. CDR3 length: 14 amino acids. Germline assignment: CDR1 SQVTM and CDR2 ANQGSEA. The CDR3 region is CSVDASGISDTQYF. CDR3 coding DNA: TGCAGCGTTGATGCTAGCGGGATTTCGGATACGCAGTATTTT.

The genes are TRBV27 and TRBJ1-5; D is ambiguous. Trimming cost V 6 bases and J 0 bases, with 6 bases left between them. Germline-derived CDR1 and CDR2 are MNHEY and SMNVEV (reference sequence). There are 13 residues in the CDR3. CDR3 coding DNA: TGTGCCAGCAGGCCATTTAGCAATCAGCCCCAGCATTTT. It codes for CASRPFSNQPQHF.

V and J are TRBV19 and TRBJ1-5; D unresolved. The CDR3 is made up of 16 amino acids. CDR1 LNHDA and CDR2 SQIVND come from the germline V gene (reference sequence). Trimming took 5 bases from V and 4 from J, leaving 18 bases between them. The CDR3 here is CASSGGLLETNQPQHF. The CDR3 DNA sequence: TGTGCCAGTAGTGGAGGACTTCTGGAGACAAATCAGCCCCAGCATTTT.

The chain employs TRBV20-1 and TRBJ2-6, with unresolved D. CDR1 and CDR2 (germline): DFQATT, SNEGSKA (reference sequence). Trimming cost V 5 bases and J 5 bases, with 4 bases left between them. This CDR3 comprises 11 residues. The CDR3 spells CSASRANVLTF. The CDR3 bases are TGCAGTGCTTCAAGGGCCAACGTCCTGACTTTC.

The genes are TRBV6-5 and TRBJ2-3; 9 positions agree with TRBD1. The V gene's germline CDR1 is MNHEY and CDR2 SVGAGI. The CDR3 totals 14 residues. V gave up 7 bases and J gave up 4 bases; unmatched junction bases: 6. CDR3 sequence (DNA): TGTGCCAGCACCCCAACAGGGGGCGCAGATACGCAGTATTTT. Translated: CASTPTGGADTQYF.

The chain couples TRBV28 to TRBJ2-7; 7 nucleotides match TRBD1. The CDR3 is 16 residues long. The V segment lost 7 bases and the J segment 2 bases; nucleotides outside the gene matches: 14. Germline CDR1 and CDR2: MDHEN and SYDVKM. The CDR3 region is CASNTDRQIVPYEQYF. The DNA for the CDR3 is TGTGCCAGCAACACGGACAGGCAAATTGTCCCCTACGAGCAGTACTTC.

This clone is termed medium-sized. The genes are TRBV6-1 and TRBJ1-2; 7 nucleotides align to TRBD1. V gave up 4 bases and J gave up 3 bases; unmatched junction bases: 8. CDR1 is MNHNS, CDR2 SASEGT, per germline. CDR3 length equals 15 residues. This CDR3 reads CASSAQTGTHYGYTF. In DNA form, the CDR3 reads TGTGCCAGCAGTGCCCAGACAGGGACACACTATGGCTACACCTTC.

This clone was seen just once. The V call is TRBV6-5, the J call TRBJ2-2; D not resolved. The V gene lost 10 bases and the J gene lost 8 bases, with 11 bases spanning the gap. Germline values: CDR1 MNHEY, CDR2 SVGAGI. This CDR3 is 11 amino acids long. CDR3 in amino acids: CATRTGGELFF. In DNA, the CDR3 is TGTGCCACGAGGACCGGGGGGGAGCTGTTTTTT.

The V gene is TRBV7-9, the J gene TRBJ2-3; D gene ambiguous. The CDR3 extends over 13 amino acids. Deletions cut 3 bases from V and 4 bases from J, with 8 bases between. The germline V gene encodes CDR1 SEHNR and CDR2 FQNEAQ (reference sequence). The CDR3 here is CASSFPGADTQYF. The CDR3 nucleotides read TGTGCCAGCAGCTTCCCTGGCGCAGATACGCAGTATTTT.

The count of this clone is one. The chain recombines TRBV4-2 with TRBJ1-1; the D is unclear. Germline lookup yields CDR1 LGHNA and CDR2 YNFKEQ. The V and J ends lost 1 base and 0 bases respectively, with 12 bases between them. The CDR3 totals 16 residues. CDR3: CASSQVSTTLNTEAFF. The CDR3 coding sequence is TGTGCCAGCAGCCAAGTGTCCACAACATTGAACACTGAAGCTTTCTTT.

V gene TRBV28 combines with J gene TRBJ1-2; perhaps TRBD1 as D (5 bases). V lost 8 bases and J 3 bases, leaving 10 bases between the germline ends. Germline CDR1 MDHEN, CDR2 SYDVKM. The length of the CDR3 is 12 residues. The CDR3 coding sequence is TGTGCCAGCCGTGAAGGGGACTATGGCTACACCTTC. Translated: CASREGDYGYTF.

The genes are TRBV7-2 and TRBJ2-1; no firm D call. Trimming took 2 bases from V and 6 from J, leaving 11 bases between them. The CDR3 totals 14 residues. The germline CDR1 and CDR2 sequences are SGHTA and FQGNSA. The CDR3 DNA sequence: TGTGCCAGCAGCTTAACGGGTCTTGTCAATGAGCAGTTCTTC. Translating gives CASSLTGLVNEQFF.

This clone was observed a few times. The chain recombines TRBV4-2 with TRBJ2-1; TRBD2 is a possible D gene (5 bases). From germline, CDR1 is LGHNA and CDR2 YNFKEQ. The CDR3 sequence is 14 residues long. Trimming left V 5 bases short and J 6 bases short, with 14 bases between. CDR3 bases: TGTGCCAGCAGCTTGGTCGGGAATAGCAATGAGCAGTTCTTC. Protein: CASSLVGNSNEQFF.